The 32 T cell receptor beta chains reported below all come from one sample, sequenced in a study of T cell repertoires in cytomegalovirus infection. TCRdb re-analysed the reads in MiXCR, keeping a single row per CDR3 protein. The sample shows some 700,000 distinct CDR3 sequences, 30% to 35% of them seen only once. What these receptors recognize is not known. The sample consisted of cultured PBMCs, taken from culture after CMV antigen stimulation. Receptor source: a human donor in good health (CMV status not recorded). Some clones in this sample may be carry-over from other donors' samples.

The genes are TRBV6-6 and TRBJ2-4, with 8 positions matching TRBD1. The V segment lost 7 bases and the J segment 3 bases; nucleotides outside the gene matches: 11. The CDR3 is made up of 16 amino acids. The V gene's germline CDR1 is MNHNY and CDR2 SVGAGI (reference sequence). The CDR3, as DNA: TGTGCCAGCAACCTACGTGACAGGGGAATCAAAAACATTCAGTACTTC. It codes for CASNLRDRGIKNIQYF.

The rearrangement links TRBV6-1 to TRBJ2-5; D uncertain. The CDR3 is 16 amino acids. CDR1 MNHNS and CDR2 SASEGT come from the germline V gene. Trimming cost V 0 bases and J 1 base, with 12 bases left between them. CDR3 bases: TGTGCCAGCAGTGAAGCTAGGCACGTGTCCCAAGAGACCCAGTACTTC. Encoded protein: CASSEARHVSQETQYF.

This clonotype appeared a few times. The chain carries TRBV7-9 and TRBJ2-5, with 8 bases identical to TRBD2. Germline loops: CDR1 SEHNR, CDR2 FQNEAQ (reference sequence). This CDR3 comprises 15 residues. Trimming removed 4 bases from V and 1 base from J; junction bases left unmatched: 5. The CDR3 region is CASSSYGTSQETQYF. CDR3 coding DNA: TGTGCCAGCAGCTCCTACGGGACTAGCCAAGAGACCCAGTACTTC.

The CDR3 coding sequence is TGTGCCAGCAGTGAGCCAGGAGCTTATAGCAATCAGCCCCAGCATTTT. Amino acids: CASSEPGAYSNQPQHF. J is TRBJ1-5 and V is TRBV25-1, with unresolved D. Germline loops: CDR1 MGHDK, CDR2 SYGVNS. V lost 3 bases and J 0 bases, leaving 12 bases between the germline ends. This CDR3 has 16 amino acids.

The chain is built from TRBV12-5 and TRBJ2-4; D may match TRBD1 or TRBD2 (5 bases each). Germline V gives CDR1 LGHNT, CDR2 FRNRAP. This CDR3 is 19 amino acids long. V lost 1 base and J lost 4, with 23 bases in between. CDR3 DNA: TGTGCTAGTGGTTTGGCACAGCGGAGGACAAAACCAGAGAAAAACATTCAGTACTTC. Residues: CASGLAQRRTKPEKNIQYF.

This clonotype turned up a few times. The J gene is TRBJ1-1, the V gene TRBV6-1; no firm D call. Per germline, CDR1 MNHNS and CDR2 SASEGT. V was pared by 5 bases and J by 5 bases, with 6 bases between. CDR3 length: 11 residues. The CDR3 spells CASSQVTEAFF. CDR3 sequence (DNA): TGTGCCAGCAGTCAAGTTACTGAAGCTTTCTTT.

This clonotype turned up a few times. The CDR3 loop is CASNSAGGRGDTQYF. CDR3 in DNA: TGTGCCAGCAACTCAGCGGGGGGGCGTGGAGATACGCAGTATTTT. The rearrangement uses TRBV5-4 and TRBJ2-3; TRBD2 aligns across 10 bases. There are 15 residues in the CDR3. The J segment lost 5 bases and the V segment lost 6 bases, leaving 9 bases of the junction unmatched. Germline-derived CDR1 and CDR2 are SGHNT and YYREEE (reference sequence).

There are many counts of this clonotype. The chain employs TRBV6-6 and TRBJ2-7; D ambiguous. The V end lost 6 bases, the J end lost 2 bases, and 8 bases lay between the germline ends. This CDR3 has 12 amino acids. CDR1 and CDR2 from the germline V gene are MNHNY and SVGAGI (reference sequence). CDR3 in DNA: TGTGCCAGCAGCTATGGAACCTACGAGCAGTACTTC. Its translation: CASSYGTYEQYF.

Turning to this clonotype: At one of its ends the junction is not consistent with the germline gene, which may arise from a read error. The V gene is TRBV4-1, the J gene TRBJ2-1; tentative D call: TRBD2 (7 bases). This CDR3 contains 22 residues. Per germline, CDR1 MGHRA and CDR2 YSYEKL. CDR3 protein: CASSQGSGTVGASGAGHNGQFF. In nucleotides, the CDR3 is TGCGCCAGCAGCCAAGGTAGCGGTACGGTGGGGGCTAGCGGAGCTGGCCACAATGGGCAGTTCTTC.

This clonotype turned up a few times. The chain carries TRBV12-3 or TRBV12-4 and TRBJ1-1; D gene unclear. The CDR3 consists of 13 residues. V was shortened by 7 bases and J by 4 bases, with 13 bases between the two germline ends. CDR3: CASNPGLSTEAFF. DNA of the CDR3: TGTGCCAGCAATCCAGGCTTGAGCACTGAAGCTTTCTTT.

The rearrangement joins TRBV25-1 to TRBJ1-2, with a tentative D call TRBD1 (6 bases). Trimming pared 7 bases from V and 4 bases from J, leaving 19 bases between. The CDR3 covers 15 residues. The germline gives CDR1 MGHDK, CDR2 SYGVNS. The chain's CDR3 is CASTRRGTRAYGYTF. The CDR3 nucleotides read TGTGCCAGCACCCGAAGGGGGACAAGGGCCTATGGCTACACCTTC.

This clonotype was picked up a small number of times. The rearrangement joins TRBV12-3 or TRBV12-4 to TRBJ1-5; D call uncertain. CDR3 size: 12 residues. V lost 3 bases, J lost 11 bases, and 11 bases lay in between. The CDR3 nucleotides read TGTGCCAGCAGTTTCCGGAGTCCGGCCCAGCATTTT. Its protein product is CASSFRSPAQHF.

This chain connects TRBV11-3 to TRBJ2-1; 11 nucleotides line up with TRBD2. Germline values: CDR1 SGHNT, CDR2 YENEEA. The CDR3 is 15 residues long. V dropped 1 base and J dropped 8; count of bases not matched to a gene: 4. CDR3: CASSLGLAGSDEQFF. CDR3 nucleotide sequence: TGTGCCAGCAGCTTAGGACTAGCGGGATCCGATGAGCAGTTCTTC.

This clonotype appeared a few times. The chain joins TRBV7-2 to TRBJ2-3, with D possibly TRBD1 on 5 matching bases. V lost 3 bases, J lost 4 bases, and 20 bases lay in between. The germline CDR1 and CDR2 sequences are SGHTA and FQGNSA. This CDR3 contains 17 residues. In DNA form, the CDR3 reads TGTGCCAGCAGCTTCCACAGGTCTCAATCGTGGGCAGATACGCAGTATTTT. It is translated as CASSFHRSQSWADTQYF.

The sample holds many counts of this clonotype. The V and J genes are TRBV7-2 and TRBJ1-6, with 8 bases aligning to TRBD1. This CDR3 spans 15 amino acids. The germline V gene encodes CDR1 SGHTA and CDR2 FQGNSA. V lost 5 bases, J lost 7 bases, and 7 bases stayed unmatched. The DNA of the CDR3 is TGTGCCAGCAGCCAAAGACAGGGGAGGAATTCACCCCTCCACTTT. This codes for CASSQRQGRNSPLHF.

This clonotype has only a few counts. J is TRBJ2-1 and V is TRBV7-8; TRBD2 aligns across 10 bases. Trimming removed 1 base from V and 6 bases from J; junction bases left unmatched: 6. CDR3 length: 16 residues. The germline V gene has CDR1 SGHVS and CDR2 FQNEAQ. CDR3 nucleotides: TGTGCCAGCAGCTTAGGGCGACTAGCGGGTCCCAATGAGCAGTTCTTC. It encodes CASSLGRLAGPNEQFF.

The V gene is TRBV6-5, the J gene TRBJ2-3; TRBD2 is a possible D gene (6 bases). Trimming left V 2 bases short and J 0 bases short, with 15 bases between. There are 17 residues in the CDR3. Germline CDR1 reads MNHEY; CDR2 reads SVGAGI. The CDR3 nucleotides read TGTGCCAGCAGTTACCATCCTAGCGTTCCTAGCACAGATACGCAGTATTTT. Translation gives CASSYHPSVPSTDTQYF.

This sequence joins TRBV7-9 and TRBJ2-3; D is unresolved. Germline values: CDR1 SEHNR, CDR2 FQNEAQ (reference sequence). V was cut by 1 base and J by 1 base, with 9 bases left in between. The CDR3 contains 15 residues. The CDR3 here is CASSLGADRTDTQYF. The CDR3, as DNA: TGTGCCAGCAGCTTAGGGGCAGACCGCACAGATACGCAGTATTTT.

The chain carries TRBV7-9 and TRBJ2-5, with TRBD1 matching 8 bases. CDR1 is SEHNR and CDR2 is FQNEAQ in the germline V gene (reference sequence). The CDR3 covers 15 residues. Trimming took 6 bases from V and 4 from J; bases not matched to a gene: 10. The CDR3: CASSSGTGGSETQYF. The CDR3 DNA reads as TGTGCCAGCAGTTCCGGGACAGGAGGCTCAGAGACCCAGTACTTC.

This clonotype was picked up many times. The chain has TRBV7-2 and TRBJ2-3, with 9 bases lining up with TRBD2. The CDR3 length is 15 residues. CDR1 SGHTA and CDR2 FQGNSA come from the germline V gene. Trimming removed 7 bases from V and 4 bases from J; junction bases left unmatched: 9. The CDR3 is CASTPRGGAADTQYF. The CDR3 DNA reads TGTGCCAGCACCCCTCGCGGGGGGGCCGCAGATACGCAGTATTTT.

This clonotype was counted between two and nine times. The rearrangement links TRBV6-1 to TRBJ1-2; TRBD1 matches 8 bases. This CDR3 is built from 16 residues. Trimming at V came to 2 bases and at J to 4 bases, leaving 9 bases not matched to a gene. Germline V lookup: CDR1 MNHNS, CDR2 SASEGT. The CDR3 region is CASSESNQGAGYGYTF. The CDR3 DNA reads TGTGCCAGCAGTGAATCAAATCAGGGGGCCGGCTATGGCTACACCTTC.

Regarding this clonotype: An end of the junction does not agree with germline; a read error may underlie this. The CDR3, as DNA: TGTGCCAGCAGCTCAAGGGATCAGGGCTATGGCTACACCTTC. It codes for CASSSRDQGYGYTF. The V gene is TRBV4-1, the J gene TRBJ1-2, with a weak D call TRBD1 (5 bases). Germline loops: CDR1 MGHRA, CDR2 YSYEKL. The CDR3 extends over 14 amino acids.

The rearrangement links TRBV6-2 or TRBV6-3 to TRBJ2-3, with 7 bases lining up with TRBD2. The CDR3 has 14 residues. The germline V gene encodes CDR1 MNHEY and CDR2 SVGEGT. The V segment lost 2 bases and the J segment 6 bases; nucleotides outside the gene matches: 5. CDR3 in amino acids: CASSYAGVPDTQYF. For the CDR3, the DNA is TGTGCCAGCAGTTACGCGGGAGTACCGGATACGCAGTATTTT.

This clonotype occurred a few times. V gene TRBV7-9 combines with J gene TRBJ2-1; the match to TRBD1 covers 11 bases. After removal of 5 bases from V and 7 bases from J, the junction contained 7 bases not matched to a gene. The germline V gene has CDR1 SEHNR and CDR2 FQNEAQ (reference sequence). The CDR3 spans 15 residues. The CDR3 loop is CASSAPGTGGNEQFF. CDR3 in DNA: TGTGCCAGCAGCGCCCCCGGGACAGGGGGGAATGAGCAGTTCTTC.

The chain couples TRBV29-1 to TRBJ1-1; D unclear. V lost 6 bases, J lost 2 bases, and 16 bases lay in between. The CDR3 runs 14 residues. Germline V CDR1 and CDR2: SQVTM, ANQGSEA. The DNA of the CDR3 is TGCAGCGTGGAGGAGCGAAGGGCCAACACTGAAGCTTTCTTT. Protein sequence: CSVEERRANTEAFF. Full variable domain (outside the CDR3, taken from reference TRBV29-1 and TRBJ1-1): SAVISQKPSRDICQRGTSLTIQCQVDSQVTMMFWYRQQPGQSLTLIATANQGSEATYESGFVIDKFPISRPNLTFSTLTVSNMSPEDSSIYLCSVEERRANTEAFFGQGTRLTVV.

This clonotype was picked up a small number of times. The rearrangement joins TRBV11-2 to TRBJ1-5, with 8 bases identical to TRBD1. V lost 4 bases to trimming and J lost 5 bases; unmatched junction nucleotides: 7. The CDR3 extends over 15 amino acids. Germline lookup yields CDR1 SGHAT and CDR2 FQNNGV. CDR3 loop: CASSSQGGRDQPQHF. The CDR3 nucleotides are TGTGCCAGCAGCTCACAGGGGGGGCGGGATCAGCCCCAGCATTTT.

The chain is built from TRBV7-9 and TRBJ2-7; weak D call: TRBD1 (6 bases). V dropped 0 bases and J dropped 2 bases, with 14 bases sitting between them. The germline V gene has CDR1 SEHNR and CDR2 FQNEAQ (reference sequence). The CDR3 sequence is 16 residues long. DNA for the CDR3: TGTGCCAGCAGCTTAGCTTTCACAGGGAACACCTACGAGCAGTACTTC. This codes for CASSLAFTGNTYEQYF.

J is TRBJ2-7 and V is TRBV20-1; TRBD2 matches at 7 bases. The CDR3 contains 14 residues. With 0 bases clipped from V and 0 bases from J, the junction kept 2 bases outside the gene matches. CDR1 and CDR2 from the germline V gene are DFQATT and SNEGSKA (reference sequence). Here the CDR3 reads CSAREASGSYEQYF. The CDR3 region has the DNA TGCAGTGCTAGAGAGGCTAGCGGCTCCTACGAGCAGTACTTC.

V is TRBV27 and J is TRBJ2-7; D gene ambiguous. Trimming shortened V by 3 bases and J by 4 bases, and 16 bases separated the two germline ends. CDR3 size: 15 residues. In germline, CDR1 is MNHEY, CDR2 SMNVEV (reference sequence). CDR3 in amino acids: CASSFRPVFGYEQYF. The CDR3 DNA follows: TGTGCCAGCAGTTTTCGCCCCGTTTTTGGTTACGAGCAGTACTTC.

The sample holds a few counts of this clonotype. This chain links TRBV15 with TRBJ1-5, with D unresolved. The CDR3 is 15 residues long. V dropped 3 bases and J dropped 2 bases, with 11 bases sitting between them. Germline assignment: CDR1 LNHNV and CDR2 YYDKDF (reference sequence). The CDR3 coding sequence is TGTGCCACCAGCAGTAAGGGAGAGGGCAATCAGCCCCAGCATTTT. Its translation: CATSSKGEGNQPQHF.

CDR3 nucleotides: TGCAGTGCCCGTCTAGCGGACCCCTACAATGAGCAGTTCTTC. This sequence encodes CSARLADPYNEQFF. The rearrangement links TRBV20-1 to TRBJ2-1; 7 bases line up with TRBD2. CDR3 length: 14 residues. V dropped 6 bases and J dropped 2; count of bases not matched to a gene: 7. Germline CDR1 DFQATT, CDR2 SNEGSKA (reference sequence).

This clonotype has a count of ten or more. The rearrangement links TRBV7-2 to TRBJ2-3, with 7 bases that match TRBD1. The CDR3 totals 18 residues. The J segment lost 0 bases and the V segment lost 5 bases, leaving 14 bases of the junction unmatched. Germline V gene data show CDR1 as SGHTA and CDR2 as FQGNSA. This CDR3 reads CASSLRWGGQESTDTQYF. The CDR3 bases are TGTGCCAGCAGCCTAAGGTGGGGCGGACAGGAGAGCACAGATACGCAGTATTTT.